This T cell receptor (beta chain) was documented in a study of cytomegalovirus exposure and HLA in healthy donors. 13 Jbeta primers and 60 Vbeta primers were used for the PCR. The assay was immunoSEQ multiplex PCR, and TCRdb's table has in-frame clones only and misses some. The sample has around 20,000 clones, roughly four fifths seen once. Trimming at V came to 5 bases and at J to 13 bases, leaving 12 bases not matched to a gene. CDR1 and CDR2 from the germline V gene are SGHTA and FQGNSA. The CDR3 is made up of 14 amino acids. The J gene is TRBJ2-1, the V gene TRBV7-2, with 9 bases identical to TRBD2. The source material was PBMCs. The receptor's source is a human donor in good health. CDR3 bases: TGTGCCAGCAGCCGGGGTTCCAGCGGGGGGACACAGTTCTTC. This sequence encodes CASSRGSSGGTQFF.